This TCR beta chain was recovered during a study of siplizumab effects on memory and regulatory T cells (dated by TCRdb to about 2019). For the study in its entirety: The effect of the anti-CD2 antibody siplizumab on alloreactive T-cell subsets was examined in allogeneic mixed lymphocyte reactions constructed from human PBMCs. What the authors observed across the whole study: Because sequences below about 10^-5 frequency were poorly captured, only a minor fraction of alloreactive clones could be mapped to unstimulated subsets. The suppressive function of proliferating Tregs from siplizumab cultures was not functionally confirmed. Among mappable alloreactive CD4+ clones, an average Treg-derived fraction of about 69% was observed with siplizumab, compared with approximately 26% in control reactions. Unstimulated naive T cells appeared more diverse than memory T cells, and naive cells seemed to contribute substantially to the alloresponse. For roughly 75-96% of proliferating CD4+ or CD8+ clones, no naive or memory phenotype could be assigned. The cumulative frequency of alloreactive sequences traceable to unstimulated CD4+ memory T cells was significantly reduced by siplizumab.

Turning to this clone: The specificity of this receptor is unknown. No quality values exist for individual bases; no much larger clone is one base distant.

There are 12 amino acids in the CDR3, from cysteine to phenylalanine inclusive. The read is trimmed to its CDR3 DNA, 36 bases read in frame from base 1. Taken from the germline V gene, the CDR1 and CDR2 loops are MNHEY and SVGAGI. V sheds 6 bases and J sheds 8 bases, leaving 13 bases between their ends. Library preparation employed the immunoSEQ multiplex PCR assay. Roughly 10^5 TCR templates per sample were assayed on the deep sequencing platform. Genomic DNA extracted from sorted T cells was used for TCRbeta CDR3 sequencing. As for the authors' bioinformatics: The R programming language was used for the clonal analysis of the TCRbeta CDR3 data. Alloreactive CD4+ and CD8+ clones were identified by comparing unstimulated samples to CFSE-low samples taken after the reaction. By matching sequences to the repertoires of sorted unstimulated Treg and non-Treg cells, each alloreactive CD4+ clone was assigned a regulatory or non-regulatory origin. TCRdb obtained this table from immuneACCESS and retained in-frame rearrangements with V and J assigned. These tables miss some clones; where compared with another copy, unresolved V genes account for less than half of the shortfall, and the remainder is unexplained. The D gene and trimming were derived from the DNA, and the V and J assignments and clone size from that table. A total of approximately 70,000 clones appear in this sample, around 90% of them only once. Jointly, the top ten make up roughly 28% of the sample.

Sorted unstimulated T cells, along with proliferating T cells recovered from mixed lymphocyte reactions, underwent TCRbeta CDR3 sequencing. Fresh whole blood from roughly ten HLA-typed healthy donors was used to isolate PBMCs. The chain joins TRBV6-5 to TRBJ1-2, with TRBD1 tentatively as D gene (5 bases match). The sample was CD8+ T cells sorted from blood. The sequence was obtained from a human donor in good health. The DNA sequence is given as TGTGCCAGCAGCCTCGGGGGTGGAGGCTACACCTTC. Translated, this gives CASSLGGGGYTF.